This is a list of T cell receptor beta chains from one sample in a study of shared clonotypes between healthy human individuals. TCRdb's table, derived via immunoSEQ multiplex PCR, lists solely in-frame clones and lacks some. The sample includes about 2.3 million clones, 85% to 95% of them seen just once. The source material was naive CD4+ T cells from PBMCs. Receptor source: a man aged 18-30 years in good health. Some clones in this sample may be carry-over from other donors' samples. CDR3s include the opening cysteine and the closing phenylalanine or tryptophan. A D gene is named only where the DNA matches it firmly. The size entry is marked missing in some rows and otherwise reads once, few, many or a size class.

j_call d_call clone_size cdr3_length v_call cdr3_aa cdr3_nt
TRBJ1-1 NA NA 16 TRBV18 CASSPLTTAGNTEAFF TGTGCCAGCTCACCATTGACGACCGCGGGGAACACTGAAGCTTTCTTT
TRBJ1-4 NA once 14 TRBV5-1 CASSLTPIGEKLFF TGCGCCAGCAGCTTGACCCCTATAGGGGAAAAACTGTTTTTT
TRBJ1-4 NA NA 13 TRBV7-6 CASSSLEREKLFF TGTGCCAGCAGCTCCCTGGAGCGGGAAAAACTGTTTTTT
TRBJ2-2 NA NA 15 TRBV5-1 CASSLVALGTGELFF TGCGCCAGCAGCTTGGTGGCCTTGGGGACCGGGGAGCTGTTTTTT
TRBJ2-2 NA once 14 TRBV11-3 CASSLSGNTGELFF TGTGCCAGCAGCTTGTCGGGGAACACCGGGGAGCTGTTTTTT
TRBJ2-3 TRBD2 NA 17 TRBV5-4 CASSVTSGRRVTDTQYF TGTGCCAGCAGCGTCACTAGCGGGAGACGGGTCACAGATACGCAGTATTTT
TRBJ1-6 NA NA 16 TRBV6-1 CASSEIRPRSNSPLHF TGTGCCAGCAGTGAAATACGGCCCCGTTCTAATTCACCCCTCCACTTT
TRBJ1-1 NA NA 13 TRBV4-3 CASSQEPYTEAFF TGCGCCAGCAGCCAAGAACCTTACACTGAAGCTTTCTTT
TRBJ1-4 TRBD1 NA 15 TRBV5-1 CASSERGQGAEKLFF TGCGCCAGCAGCGAAAGAGGACAGGGGGCCGAAAAACTGTTTTTT
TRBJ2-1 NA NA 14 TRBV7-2 CASSLEGPRGEQFF TGTGCCAGCAGCTTAGAGGGTCCCCGGGGTGAGCAGTTCTTC
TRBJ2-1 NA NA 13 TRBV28 CASSSTAYNEQFF TGTGCCAGCAGTTCGACAGCTTACAATGAGCAGTTCTTC
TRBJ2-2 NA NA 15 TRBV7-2 CASSKREANTGELFF TGTGCCAGCAGCAAACGGGAAGCCAACACCGGGGAGCTGTTTTTT
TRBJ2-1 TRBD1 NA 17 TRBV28 CASSATPGQGALNEQFF TGTGCCAGCAGTGCGACCCCGGGACAGGGGGCGTTAAATGAGCAGTTCTTC
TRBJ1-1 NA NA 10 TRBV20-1 CSAGHPEAFF TGCAGTGCGGGGCACCCTGAAGCTTTCTTT
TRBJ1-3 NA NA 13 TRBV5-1 CASSLDSGNTIYF TGCGCCAGCAGCTTGGATTCTGGAAACACCATATATTTT
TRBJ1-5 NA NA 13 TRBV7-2 CASSLVARQPQHF TGTGCCAGCAGCTTAGTAGCTCGGCAGCCCCAGCATTTT
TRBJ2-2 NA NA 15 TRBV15 CATSLGPIDTGELFF TGTGCCACCAGCCTTGGCCCCATAGACACCGGGGAGCTGTTTTTT
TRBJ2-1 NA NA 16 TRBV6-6 CASSYSAARPRSEQFF TGTGCCAGCAGTTACTCCGCGGCCCGCCCTCGCAGTGAGCAGTTCTTC
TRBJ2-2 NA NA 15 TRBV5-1 CASSLAGVRTGELFF TGCGCCAGCAGCTTGGCAGGGGTTCGGACCGGGGAGCTGTTTTTT
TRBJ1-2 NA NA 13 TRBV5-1 CASSHRFPDGYTF TGCGCCAGCAGCCACAGATTCCCGGATGGCTACACCTTC
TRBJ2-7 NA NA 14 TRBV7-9 CASSRSRDGYEQYF TGTGCCAGCAGCCGAAGCCGGGACGGCTACGAGCAGTACTTC
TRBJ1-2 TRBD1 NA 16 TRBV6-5 CASSYLETGGRYGYTF TGTGCCAGCAGTTATTTAGAGACAGGGGGCCGCTATGGCTACACCTTC
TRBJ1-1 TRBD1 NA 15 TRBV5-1 CASSELRGVNTEAFF TGCGCCAGCAGCGAACTCAGGGGGGTGAACACTGAAGCTTTCTTT
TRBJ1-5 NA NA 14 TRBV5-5 CASSLGDQNQPQHF TGTGCCAGCAGCTTGGGGGATCAGAATCAGCCCCAGCATTTT
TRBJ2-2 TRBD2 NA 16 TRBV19 CASSIGLRGYTGELFF TGTGCCAGTAGTATAGGATTGCGGGGGTACACCGGGGAGCTGTTTTTT
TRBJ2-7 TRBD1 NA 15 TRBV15 CATSREDRSSYEQYF TGTGCCACCAGCAGAGAGGACAGGAGCTCCTACGAGCAGTACTTC
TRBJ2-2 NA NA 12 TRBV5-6 CASSFFMGELFF TGTGCCAGCAGCTTTTTTATGGGGGAGCTGTTTTTT
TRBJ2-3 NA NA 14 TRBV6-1 CASSERGRTDTQYF TGTGCCAGCAGTGAGAGGGGACGAACAGATACGCAGTATTTT
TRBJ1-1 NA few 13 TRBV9 CASSGRISTEAFF TGTGCCAGCAGCGGTAGAATCTCCACTGAAGCTTTCTTT
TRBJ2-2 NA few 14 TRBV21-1 CATQAGAIPGELFF TGTGCCACCCAAGCGGGAGCAATCCCCGGGGAGCTGTTTTTT
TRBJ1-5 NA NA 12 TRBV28 CASQVSNQPQHF TGTGCCAGTCAAGTGAGCAATCAGCCCCAGCATTTT
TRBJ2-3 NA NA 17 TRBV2 CASSPRATRVGTDTQYF TGTGCCAGCAGTCCCCGGGCGACTCGGGTCGGCACAGATACGCAGTATTTT
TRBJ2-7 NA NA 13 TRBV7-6 CASSLESLYEQYF TGTGCCAGCAGCTTAGAAAGCCTTTACGAGCAGTACTTC
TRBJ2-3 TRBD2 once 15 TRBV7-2 CASSLARLAGDTQYF TGTGCCAGCAGCTTAGCGCGACTAGCCGGAGATACGCAGTATTTT
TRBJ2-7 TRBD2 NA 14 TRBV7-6 CASSLRSGTGEQYF TGTGCCAGCAGCTTGAGAAGCGGGACGGGTGAGCAGTACTTC
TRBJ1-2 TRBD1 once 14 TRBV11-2 CASSRQGVVYGYTF TGTGCCAGCAGCCGACAGGGGGTGGTTTATGGCTACACCTTC
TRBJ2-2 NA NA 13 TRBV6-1 CASSEWGTGELFF TGTGCCAGCAGTGAATGGGGCACCGGGGAGCTGTTTTTT
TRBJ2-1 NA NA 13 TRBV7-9 CASSFYTGREQFF TGTGCCAGCAGCTTCTATACAGGGCGAGAGCAGTTCTTC
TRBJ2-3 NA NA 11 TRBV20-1 CSAPLPDTQYF TGCAGTGCTCCCCTGCCAGATACGCAGTATTTT
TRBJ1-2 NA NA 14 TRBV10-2 CASSDRVANYGYTF TGCGCCAGCAGTGACAGGGTAGCTAACTATGGCTACACCTTC
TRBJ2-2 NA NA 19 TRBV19 CASLNRGPSYSGATGELFF TGTGCCAGCCTGAACAGGGGCCCCTCCTATAGCGGGGCCACCGGGGAGCTGTTTTTT
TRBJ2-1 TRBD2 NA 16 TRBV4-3 CASSPQYGGRAVEQFF TGCGCCAGCAGCCCCCAGTACGGCGGGAGGGCTGTTGAGCAGTTCTTC
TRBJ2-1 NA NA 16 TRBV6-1 CASSESLAGRHYEQFF TGTGCCAGCAGTGAATCTCTGGCGGGTCGTCACTATGAGCAGTTCTTC